This record looks at one T cell receptor (beta chain) sequence and its context. The antigen is unknown. Primed by a sample-barcoded 5' primer and a J-beta primer mix, a second PCR proceeded for 7 to 11 cycles. MiXCR, run by TCRdb on the 5' RACE reads, gives a single entry per CDR3 protein. In the table there are 1.5 million to 2 million distinct CDR3 sequences, roughly a third of which are singletons. The CDR3 has 15 amino acids. The germline V gene encodes CDR1 LGHNA and CDR2 YNFKEQ. After removal of 5 bases from V and 3 bases from J, the junction contained 5 bases not matched to a gene. The entry originates in a study of blood T cells in healthy people across ages. Points from the study as a whole: Diversity estimates drawn from one million T cells were deemed underestimates. Naive CD4+ cell counts and diversity both ran higher in long-lived than in aged donors. The percentage of naive T cells correlated strongly with TCR beta diversity.

The clonotype originates from a woman in her twenties or thirties in good health. The gene calls are TRBV4-2 and TRBJ1-5, with TRBD1 matching 9 bases. What was sequenced was blood. The DNA for the CDR3 is TGTGCCAGCAGCGCCGGGACAGGGAACAATCAGCCCCAGCATTTT. Translation gives CASSAGTGNNQPQHF.